This T cell receptor beta chain was recovered during a study of vaccination effects on CD4 cells after COVID-19. Study details: A few million PBMC were placed in each well, which was supplemented with approximately 10 IU/ml IL-2 and roughly 10 ug/ml peptides.

Method: immunoSEQ multiplex PCR; TCRdb's copy keeps in-frame clones and lacks some. The table lists about 37,000 clones, approximately 72% of them singletons, with 3% in the top ten. V lost 4 bases to trimming and J lost 4 bases, with 14 bases between them. CDR1 is SGDLS and CDR2 is YYNGEE in the germline V gene. The CDR3 length is 15 residues. Following a roughly ten-day culture, CD4+ T cells were purified. Details on this clone: Its target is unknown.

This chain connects TRBV9 to TRBJ2-2, with D perhaps matching TRBD1 or TRBD2 (5 bases each). Sequencing was performed on CD4+ T cells from PBMCs cultured without peptide, taken before COVID-19 vaccination. The source of this sequence is a human donor who received a COVID-19 vaccine. CDR3 nucleotide sequence: TGTGCCAGCAGCCCTACCGGGACCCTCACCGGGGAGCTGTTTTTT. Its translation: CASSPTGTLTGELFF.